Below are 7 T cell receptor beta chains sequenced from a single sample in a study of cytomegalovirus exposure and HLA in healthy donors. The PCR made use of 60 Vbeta and 13 Jbeta primers. Repertoires were generated with immunoSEQ multiplex PCR, while TCRdb's copy carries only in-frame clones and drops some. The table lists about 96,000 clones, roughly 80% of them singletons. Sequencing was carried out using PBMCs. The source is a man in his thirties or forties in good health and CMV-seronegative.

The J gene is TRBJ2-7, the V gene TRBV7-6; TRBD1 matches at 7 bases. This CDR3 is 13 amino acids long. V dropped 5 bases and J dropped 6; count of bases not matched to a gene: 7. Per the germline V gene, CDR1 is SGHVS and CDR2 is FNYEAQ. CDR3 DNA: TGTGCCAGCAGCCCGAGAACAGGGGCCGAGCAGTACTTC. Protein: CASSPRTGAEQYF.

Note on this clone: The same CDR3 also results from other DNA sequences found in this sample. The V call is TRBV7-3, the J call TRBJ2-1, with unresolved D. The length of the CDR3 is 13 residues. With 5 bases removed from V and 0 bases from J, the gap between germline ends came to 5 bases. The germline V gene has CDR1 SGHTA and CDR2 FQGTGA. The CDR3 sequence is CASSASSYNEQFF. The CDR3 bases are TGTGCCAGCAGCGCTAGCTCCTACAATGAGCAGTTCTTC. Full variable domain (remainder filled in from reference TRBV7-3 and TRBJ2-1): GAGVSQTPSNKVTEKGKYVELRCDPISGHTALYWYRQSLGQGPEFLIYFQGTGAADDSGLPNDRFFAVRPEGSVSTLKIQRTERGDSAVYLCASSASSYNEQFFGPGTRLTVL.

V usage is TRBV9 and J usage is TRBJ2-1; TRBD1 matches 7 bases. The CDR3 totals 13 residues. Germline CDR1 and CDR2: SGDLS and YYNGEE. J lost 6 bases, V lost 1 base, and 1 base had no gene match. The CDR3 nucleotides are TGTGCCAGCAGCGTAAGACAGGGCAATGAGCAGTTCTTC. Translated: CASSVRQGNEQFF.

This clone was observed a handful of times. The V gene is TRBV5-1, the J gene TRBJ1-1; D is possibly TRBD1 (6 bases). V lost 1 base to trimming and J lost 3 bases, with 7 bases between them. This CDR3 contains 13 residues. The germline V gene encodes CDR1 SGHRS and CDR2 YFSETQ. The CDR3 loop is CASSLKGDTEAFF. CDR3 DNA: TGCGCCAGCAGCTTGAAGGGGGACACTGAAGCTTTCTTT. Supplemented by reference TRBV5-1 and TRBJ1-1, the full variable domain reads KAGVTQTPRYLIKTRGQQVTLSCSPISGHRSVSWYQQTPGQGLQFLFEYFSETQRNKGNFPGRFSGRQFSNSRSEMNVSTLELGDSALYLCASSLKGDTEAFFGQGTRLTVV.

The rearrangement links TRBV2 to TRBJ2-7; D is undetermined. The CDR3 runs 13 residues. Trimming took 6 bases from V and 4 from J, leaving 13 bases between them. CDR1 is SNHLY, CDR2 FYNNEI, per germline. CDR3 bases: TGTGCCAGCAGCCCACGACAAATTTACGAGCAGTACTTC. Its protein product is CASSPRQIYEQYF.

The genes are TRBV28 and TRBJ1-5; the match to TRBD1 covers 7 bases. Germline V lookup: CDR1 MDHEN, CDR2 SYDVKM. V trimming: 2 bases; J trimming: 7 bases; junction bases outside the gene matches: 5. This CDR3 spans 14 amino acids. The CDR3 nucleotides read TGTGCCAGCAGTTTAGGATCAGGGGGACAGCCCCAGCATTTT. Its translation is CASSLGSGGQPQHF.

The chain couples TRBV6-1 to TRBJ1-5; D is uncertain. V gave up 2 bases and J gave up 3 bases, with 5 bases separating them. CDR3 length: 13 residues. Germline CDR1 and CDR2: MNHNS and SASEGT. The CDR3 protein is CASSESLNQPQHF. The CDR3 coding sequence is TGTGCCAGCAGTGAATCTCTCAATCAGCCCCAGCATTTT.